This T cell receptor (beta chain) was recorded in a study of vaccination and CD4 T cells after COVID-19. An Oncomine TCR Beta short-read assay was used to sequence the DNA from cultured CD4+ T cells. TCRdb analysed the PCR reads with MiXCR anew, one entry per CDR3 protein. The table has under 15,000 distinct CDR3 sequences, around 40% seen once. As for this clonotype: The antigen remains unidentified. A junction end diverges from the germline sequence, so it may reflect a read error.

Germline loops: CDR1 MNHEY, CDR2 SMNVEV (reference sequence). The CDR3 contains 16 residues. Treatment denoted: approximately nine-day PBMC culture with coronavirus spike peptide pools or control peptides (ViraFEST assay). The rearrangement links TRBV27 to TRBJ2-2; 9 bases are shared with TRBD2. This TCR came from a human donor who had recovered from COVID-19. The sequences come from CD4+ T cells from blood, cultured in vitro, collected before SARS-CoV-2 vaccination. Written as DNA, the CDR3 is TGTGCCAGCAGTCCTATAGCGGGGGCGAGGACCGGGGAGCTGTATTTT. Translation: CASSPIAGARTGELYF.